A selection of T cell receptor beta chains follows, all from one sample in a study of T-cell reconstitution after alpha-beta-depleted transplantation in children. A single record per CDR3 protein comes from TCRdb applying MiXCR to the PCR reads. The table shows 490,000 or so distinct CDR3 sequences, with about an eighth occurring only once. Material: PBMCs from the stem cell graft donor, obtained from the stem cell graft. Every receptor here comes from a human donor who donated a stem cell graft to a child with combined immunodeficiency. The CDR3 runs from the conserved cysteine through the conserved F or W. A D gene is named only where the DNA matches it firmly. The listing skips clone size in some rows; elsewhere it reads once, few, many or a size class.

clone_size d_call j_call v_call cdr3_aa cdr3_nt
NA TRBD2 TRBJ2-5 TRBV7-3 CASSLKGRTSGGEKETQYF TGTGCCAGCAGCTTAAAGGGCCGGACTAGCGGGGGGGAGAAAGAGACCCAGTACTTC
few NA TRBJ2-7 TRBV28 CASSLVPYWVRGHEQYF TGTGCCAGCAGTTTGGTCCCCTATTGGGTCAGGGGCCACGAGCAGTACTTC
few NA TRBJ2-2 TRBV14 CASSQHTGTGELFF TGTGCCAGCAGCCAACACACAGGGACCGGGGAGCTGTTTTTT
few TRBD2 TRBJ2-3 TRBV20-1 CSAARLAGVPDTQYF TGCAGTGCTGCCCGACTAGCGGGGGTCCCAGATACGCAGTATTTT
few NA TRBJ2-7 TRBV2 CASSEGSAEQYF TGTGCCAGCAGTGAAGGCAGTGCCGAGCAGTACTTC
NA TRBD1 TRBJ2-5 TRBV27 CASSLRQGGQTQYF TGTGCCAGCAGCCTGAGACAGGGGGGGCAGACCCAGTACTTC
many NA TRBJ2-1 TRBV11-2 CASSSSRGGKNNEQFF TGTGCCAGCAGCTCGAGTAGGGGGGGGAAGAACAATGAGCAGTTCTTC
NA TRBD2 TRBJ2-1 TRBV27 CASSSLSGGADEQFF TGTGCCAGCAGTTCCCTAAGCGGGGGGGCCGATGAGCAGTTCTTC
NA NA TRBJ1-2 TRBV6-1 CASSERRDYGYTF TGTGCCAGCAGTGAAAGACGGGACTATGGCTACACCTTC
NA NA TRBJ1-4 TRBV20-1 CSAGATNEKLFF TGCAGTGCGGGCGCAACTAATGAAAAACTGTTTTTT
few NA TRBJ2-7 TRBV11-2 CASNQGSYEQYF TGTGCCAGCAACCAGGGCTCCTACGAGCAGTACTTC
NA NA TRBJ1-2 TRBV20-1 CSAPFGDPYGYTF TGCAGTGCGCCGTTTGGGGACCCCTATGGCTACACCTTC
many TRBD1 TRBJ2-3 TRBV20-1 CSTDRDPDTQYF TGCAGTACCGACAGGGACCCAGATACGCAGTATTTT
few NA TRBJ1-6 TRBV3-1 CASSQAGKGPTPLHF TGTGCCAGCAGCCAGGCGGGGAAGGGACCAACACCCCTCCACTTT
few NA TRBJ2-4 TRBV28 CASSFSRQELAKNIQYF TGTGCCAGCAGTTTTTCCAGACAGGAACTAGCCAAAAACATTCAGTACTTC
few NA TRBJ1-5 TRBV12-3/TRBV12-4 CASSPVEWPQHF TGTGCCAGCAGCCCGGTCGAGTGGCCCCAGCATTTT
many TRBD2 TRBJ2-7 TRBV10-3 CAISSKRGGQGEQYF TGTGCCATCAGTTCCAAGCGGGGGGGTCAGGGCGAGCAGTACTTC
NA NA TRBJ2-7 TRBV10-3 CAIRDLISEQYF TGTGCCATCAGGGACCTAATTTCCGAGCAGTACTTC
few TRBD1 TRBJ2-7 TRBV5-1 CASSLTQGARPYEQYF TGCGCCAGCAGCCTCACACAGGGGGCGCGGCCCTACGAGCAGTACTTC
NA NA TRBJ2-2 TRBV5-1 CASSFQGPYTGELFF TGCGCCAGCAGCTTTCAGGGACCTTATACCGGGGAGCTGTTTTTT
many NA TRBJ2-7 TRBV28 CASGSILRVQYF TGTGCCAGCGGCTCGATCCTGAGAGTGCAGTACTTC
few TRBD1 TRBJ2-7 TRBV20-1 CSAASDWESGQGTYEQYF TGCAGTGCTGCAAGCGATTGGGAGTCGGGACAGGGTACCTACGAGCAGTACTTC
few TRBD1 TRBJ2-1 TRBV24-1 CATSQSRDRVDEQFF TGTGCCACCAGCCAGTCCCGGGACAGGGTGGATGAGCAGTTCTTC
few TRBD1 TRBJ2-5 TRBV9 CASSVDRGLKTQYF TGTGCCAGCAGCGTCGACAGGGGGCTGAAGACCCAGTACTTC
NA TRBD1 TRBJ1-4 TRBV20-1 CSARWGQGARNEKLFF TGCAGTGCCCGGTGGGGACAGGGGGCGCGCAATGAAAAACTGTTTTTT
NA TRBD2 TRBJ2-2 TRBV5-1 CASSITSGGTGELFF TGCGCCAGCAGTATTACTAGCGGGGGTACCGGGGAGCTGTTTTTT
few NA TRBJ2-7 TRBV4-3 CASSQFLREAYPYEQYF TGCGCCAGCAGCCAATTCCTCCGCGAGGCCTATCCCTACGAGCAGTACTTC
few NA TRBJ2-1 TRBV12-3/TRBV12-4 CASSSGGTEQFF TGTGCCAGCAGCAGTGGGGGGACAGAGCAGTTCTTC
many NA TRBJ2-1 TRBV7-2 CASSLASNSYNEQFF TGTGCCAGCAGCTTAGCTAGTAACTCCTACAATGAGCAGTTCTTC
NA NA TRBJ2-5 TRBV3-1 CASSQDSGGTQYF TGTGCCAGCAGCCAGGACTCCGGCGGGACCCAGTACTTC
few NA TRBJ2-7 TRBV9 CASSAPTSPEQYF TGTGCCAGCAGCGCACCAACGAGCCCCGAGCAGTACTTC
few NA TRBJ2-1 TRBV4-2 CASSQDRGGPSYNEQFF TGTGCCAGCAGCCAAGATCGAGGAGGACCGAGCTACAATGAGCAGTTCTTC